The 12 T cell receptor beta chains presented below share a single source sample, sequenced in a study of CD8 T cells in Susac syndrome. RNA totalling about 0.5 to 1 ug underwent reverse transcription with random hexamers. One entry per CDR3 protein, called by TCRdb with MiXCR from the immunoSEQ multiplex PCR reads. The table shows approximately 200,000 distinct CDR3 sequences, with 90% to 95% occurring only once. Sequencing was carried out using CD4+ T cells from PBMCs. The receptors come from a human donor with multiple sclerosis.

This chain uses TRBV2 with TRBJ2-4; D not certain. This CDR3 has 14 residues. Trimming left V 6 bases short and J 0 bases short, with 9 bases between. CDR1 is SNHLY, CDR2 FYNNEI, per germline. CDR3 sequence reads: CASRLLLAKNIQYF. The CDR3 nucleotides read TGTGCCAGCAGGCTGTTACTAGCCAAAAACATTCAGTACTTC.

The chain carries TRBV10-3 and TRBJ2-7; D possibly corresponds to TRBD2 (5 bases). Germline assignment: CDR1 ENHRY and CDR2 SYGVKD. V gave up 0 bases and J gave up 7 bases, with 10 bases separating them. The length of the CDR3 is 13 residues. CDR3 protein: CAISESPGGEQYF. The CDR3 nucleotides read TGTGCCATCAGTGAGTCTCCGGGCGGGGAGCAGTACTTC.

The chain joins TRBV5-6 to TRBJ2-3; TRBD2 is a possible D gene (6 bases). The CDR3 runs to 16 residues. Germline V lookup: CDR1 SGHDT, CDR2 YYEEEE. Trimming pared 0 bases from V and 0 bases from J, leaving 11 bases between. The DNA for the CDR3 is TGTGCCAGCAGCTTGGCAACCAGCGGGAGCACAGATACGCAGTATTTT. Protein product: CASSLATSGSTDTQYF.

The chain carries TRBV4-2 and TRBJ1-2, with 9 bases lining up with TRBD1. This CDR3 region has 19 residues. Germline-derived CDR1 and CDR2 are LGHNA and YNFKEQ. J gave up 0 bases and V 4 bases, and 15 bases lay outside the gene matches. The CDR3 spells CASSPSGTGSIMSNYGYTF. CDR3 DNA: TGTGCCAGCAGCCCCAGTGGGACAGGGTCTATAATGTCTAACTATGGCTACACCTTC.

In DNA, the CDR3 is TGTGCCAGCAGCGTAGATTGGTCCCTTCAGGTTCAGTACTTC. Translating gives CASSVDWSLQVQYF. This chain links TRBV9 with TRBJ2-4; D is ambiguous. Per germline, CDR1 SGDLS and CDR2 YYNGEE. The germline V and J ends were trimmed by 0 bases and 11 bases, with 15 bases remaining between them. This CDR3 region has 14 residues.

The chain combines TRBV3-1 with TRBJ2-7; D may be TRBD2 (5 bases). The V end lost 5 bases, the J end lost 4 bases, and 12 bases lay between the germline ends. Germline-derived CDR1 and CDR2 are LGHDT and YNNKEL (reference sequence). The CDR3 totals 13 residues. In DNA form, the CDR3 reads TGTGCCAGCAGCTTAAGGACGGGGTACGAGCAGTACTTC. Residues: CASSLRTGYEQYF.

The DNA for the CDR3 is TGTGCCAGTAGTCCTTTGCCGGGCGAAGCTTTCTTT. This encodes CASSPLPGEAFF. The genes are TRBV19 and TRBJ1-1; no clear D. CDR3 length: 12 amino acids. V was trimmed by 5 bases and J by 8 bases, leaving 12 bases between them. Looked up from germline, CDR1 is LNHDA and CDR2 is SQIVND (reference sequence). Full variable domain (outside the CDR3, taken from reference TRBV19 and TRBJ1-1): DGGITQSPKYLFRKEGQNVTLSCEQNLNHDAMYWYRQDPGQGLRLIYYSQIVNDFQKGDIAEGYSVSREKKESFPLTVTSAQKNPTAFYLCASSPLPGEAFFGQGTRLTVV.

The rearrangement joins TRBV5-1 to TRBJ2-7, with D perhaps matching TRBD1 (5 bases). The CDR3 contains 14 residues. The V and J ends lost 7 bases and 0 bases respectively, with 14 bases between them. Per germline, CDR1 SGHRS and CDR2 YFSETQ. This CDR3 is CASRTGPSSYEQYF. The CDR3 nucleotides read TGCGCCAGCCGAACAGGACCTAGCTCCTACGAGCAGTACTTC.

The V gene is TRBV1, the J gene TRBJ1-1; the table gives TRBD1 as D, unverified against the DNA. TRBV1 is deemed a pseudogene. The CDR3 extends over 15 amino acids. The CDR3 DNA reads TGCACCAGCAGCCAAGATGGGACAGGGAAGACTGAAGCTTTCTTT. Translating gives CTSSQDGTGKTEAFF.

The chain employs TRBV11-2 and TRBJ2-7; D gene ambiguous. Germline V gene lookup returns CDR1 SGHAT and CDR2 FQNNGV. CDR3 length: 13 residues. V lost 5 bases to trimming and J lost 8 bases, with 16 bases between them. The CDR3 spells CASSKGPLRKQYF. CDR3 sequence (DNA): TGTGCCAGCAGCAAAGGGCCCTTAAGAAAGCAGTACTTC.

The rearrangement links TRBV12-3 or TRBV12-4 to TRBJ2-3, with no clear D. This CDR3 is 13 amino acids long. Trimming shortened V by 6 bases and J by 2 bases, and 9 bases separated the two germline ends. As DNA, the CDR3 is TGTGCCAGCAGAGTTCTAATCACAGATACGCAGTATTTT. The encoded protein is CASRVLITDTQYF.

The rearrangement uses TRBV20-1 and TRBJ1-5, with D possibly matching TRBD1 (5 bases). This CDR3 has 11 residues. CDR1 and CDR2 from the germline V gene are DFQATT and SNEGSKA (reference sequence). The germline V and J ends were trimmed by 6 bases and 9 bases, with 12 bases remaining between them. The CDR3 spells CSARAAGPQHF. CDR3 DNA: TGCAGTGCCAGGGCCGCCGGGCCCCAGCATTTT.